This entry lists 29 T cell receptor beta chains sequenced from one sample in a study of spatial heterogeneity in lung cancer. TCRdb used MiXCR to reprocess the 5' RACE reads, holding one entry per CDR3 protein. This table has about 21,000 distinct CDR3 sequences, 3.5% to 5.5% appearing once. Time point described: sample taken at primary tumor resection. Sequenced here: PBMCs, sampled at surgery. The receptors stem from a male donor with early-stage non-small cell lung cancer.

This clonotype is classed as medium-sized. The chain joins TRBV29-1 to TRBJ2-7; 9 bases map to TRBD1. CDR3 length: 17 amino acids. V shed 0 bases and J 1 base; nucleotides not matched to a gene: 10. Germline CDR1 and CDR2: SQVTM and ANQGSEA. DNA for the CDR3: TGCAGCGTTGAAGAGCAGAAACAGGGGGCCAGGTCCTACGAGCAGTACTTC. It yields the protein CSVEEQKQGARSYEQYF.

This clonotype was picked up many times. The chain combines TRBV19 with TRBJ2-1; D possibly corresponds to TRBD2 (6 bases). Germline V gene data show CDR1 as LNHDA and CDR2 as SQIVND (reference sequence). The CDR3 spans 16 residues. V was clipped by 1 base and J by 8 bases, with 18 bases between them. The CDR3 DNA reads as TGTGCCAGTAGTATAGCAACGCGGTCCACGGGGGATGAGCAGTTCTTC. This sequence encodes CASSIATRSTGDEQFF.

By share, this clonotype counts as medium-sized. The rearrangement uses TRBV5-6 and TRBJ2-7; a weak D match, TRBD2 (7 bases). The CDR3 is 14 amino acids. Per the germline V gene, CDR1 is SGHDT and CDR2 is YYEEEE. The V end lost 3 bases, the J end lost 5 bases, and 15 bases lay between the germline ends. The CDR3: CASSWGGPPDEQYF. CDR3 bases: TGTGCCAGCAGCTGGGGGGGCCCACCGGACGAGCAGTACTTC.

This clonotype was counted a few times. The DNA for the CDR3 is TGCAGTGCTAGAGAGCAGGGCCGGGGGGAGACCCAGTACTTC. This gives the protein CSAREQGRGETQYF. The chain uses TRBV20-1 and TRBJ2-5; maybe TRBD2 (6 bases). CDR3 length: 14 residues. Looked up from germline, CDR1 is DFQATT and CDR2 is SNEGSKA (reference sequence). Trimming stripped 0 bases from V and 5 bases from J, with 13 bases between.

Only a few counts were recorded for this clonotype. The rearrangement joins TRBV5-1 to TRBJ2-2; 12 nucleotides align to TRBD2. V lost 2 bases to trimming and J lost 5 bases; unmatched junction nucleotides: 7. The CDR3 spans 17 residues. Germline V lookup: CDR1 SGHRS, CDR2 YFSETQ. This CDR3 is CASSFPLAGGQTGELFF. CDR3 DNA: TGCGCCAGCAGCTTCCCCCTAGCGGGGGGGCAGACCGGGGAGCTGTTTTTT.

In this sample, this clonotype turned up many times. The chain is built from TRBV15 and TRBJ2-3, with 8 bases aligning to TRBD1. Germline CDR1 LNHNV, CDR2 YYDKDF (reference sequence). The ends lost 2 bases at V and 3 bases at J; junction bases unmatched: 4. The CDR3 totals 15 residues. CDR3 sequence: CATSRSYRGTDTQYF. CDR3 DNA: TGTGCCACCAGCAGATCTTACAGGGGGACAGATACGCAGTATTTT.

The V gene is TRBV29-1, the J gene TRBJ1-2; D ambiguous. V lost 7 bases and J lost 1, with 7 bases in between. There are 11 residues in the CDR3. CDR1 and CDR2 (germline): SQVTM, ANQGSEA. The CDR3 sequence: CSDRDNYGYTF. CDR3 bases: TGCAGCGACCGGGATAACTATGGCTACACCTTC.

This clonotype was counted ten times or more. The rearrangement links TRBV6-5 to TRBJ2-3, with D possibly matching TRBD2 (6 bases). The V and J ends lost 0 bases and 2 bases respectively, with 9 bases between them. The CDR3 has 15 amino acids. Germline V CDR1 and CDR2: MNHEY, SVGAGI. CDR3 sequence: CASSYSRGDTDTQYF. For the CDR3, the DNA is TGTGCCAGCAGTTACTCACGCGGGGACACAGATACGCAGTATTTT.

In its sample, this clonotype was seen many times. This sequence joins TRBV2 and TRBJ1-5; tentative D call: TRBD1 (5 bases). The V end was cut by 2 bases, the J end by 6 bases, with 8 bases between. The germline V gene has CDR1 SNHLY and CDR2 FYNNEI. CDR3 length equals 13 residues. Written as DNA, the CDR3 is TGTGCCAGCAGTGAACAGGGCGGTCAGCCCCAGCATTTT. It specifies CASSEQGGQPQHF.

This clonotype was seen a handful of times. The chain couples TRBV5-1 to TRBJ2-4; TRBD1 agrees at 9 bases. Germline V lookup: CDR1 SGHRS, CDR2 YFSETQ. This CDR3 spans 14 amino acids. The V segment lost 2 bases and the J segment 9 bases; nucleotides outside the gene matches: 6. CDR3 DNA: TGCGCCAGCAGCTTCCAACAGGGGGCGGGCATTCAGTACTTC. Translating gives CASSFQQGAGIQYF. Combining the CDR3 with reference TRBV5-1 and TRBJ2-4 gives the whole variable domain KAGVTQTPRYLIKTRGQQVTLSCSPISGHRSVSWYQQTPGQGLQFLFEYFSETQRNKGNFPGRFSGRQFSNSRSEMNVSTLELGDSALYLCASSFQQGAGIQYFGAGTRLSVL.

This clonotype is judged medium-sized. The genes are TRBV6-5 and TRBJ1-1; 9 bases match TRBD1. The V gene's germline CDR1 is MNHEY and CDR2 SVGAGI. The CDR3 consists of 15 residues. The ends lost 5 bases at V and 4 bases at J; junction bases unmatched: 8. The CDR3 protein is CASSKGQGGTTEAFF. The CDR3 DNA follows: TGTGCCAGCAGTAAGGGACAGGGAGGTACCACTGAAGCTTTCTTT.

Many counts were recorded for this clonotype. J is TRBJ2-5 and V is TRBV7-9; D possibly corresponds to TRBD1 (5 bases). Germline V gene sequence: CDR1 SEHNR, CDR2 FQNEAQ (reference sequence). CDR3 length equals 13 residues. V lost 5 bases and J lost 4, with 11 bases in between. The DNA of the CDR3 is TGTGCCAGCAGCCCCCAGGGTTTAGAGACCCAGTACTTC. Protein product: CASSPQGLETQYF.

The sample holds many counts of this clonotype. V is TRBV15 and J is TRBJ1-1; D unresolved. CDR1 and CDR2 (germline): LNHNV, YYDKDF (reference sequence). Deletions cut 5 bases from V and 1 base from J, with 5 bases between. The CDR3 runs to 12 residues. For the CDR3, the DNA is TGTGCCACCAGCCAATGGAACACTGAAGCTTTCTTT. As protein: CATSQWNTEAFF.

In this sample, this clonotype turned up many times. The J gene is TRBJ2-6, the V gene TRBV19; TRBD1 is a possible D gene (5 bases). Trimming removed 7 bases from V and 0 bases from J, with 13 bases in between. Germline-derived CDR1 and CDR2 are LNHDA and SQIVND (reference sequence). The CDR3 consists of 16 residues. Written as DNA, the CDR3 is TGTGCCAGTAAGGCAGGGCCCTTCTCTGGGGCCAACGTCCTGACTTTC. This translates into CASKAGPFSGANVLTF.

This clonotype was detected many times. Mismatch with germline at one junction end may stem from a read error. This chain joins TRBV15 and TRBJ2-1; maybe TRBD2 (6 bases). The CDR3 runs to 16 residues. Looked up from germline, CDR1 is LNHNV and CDR2 is YYDKDF (reference sequence). The CDR3 is CATTRPLAPNYNEQFF. As DNA, the CDR3 is TGTGCCACCACCAGACCCCTAGCGCCGAACTACAATGAGCAGTTCTTC.

This clonotype occurred many times. The CDR3 reads CASSQGGGEQPQHF. CDR3 DNA: TGTGCCAGCAGCCAAGGGGGGGGCGAGCAGCCCCAGCATTTT. The genes are TRBV28 and TRBJ1-5, with D possibly being TRBD1 (6 bases). Trimming took 6 bases from V and 7 from J, leaving 16 bases between them. CDR1 is MDHEN, CDR2 SYDVKM, per germline. The CDR3 is 14 amino acids.

Relative to its sample, this clonotype is medium-sized. The chain has TRBV5-5 and TRBJ2-7; TRBD2 matches 7 bases. Looked up from germline, CDR1 is SGHKS and CDR2 is YYEKEE (reference sequence). There are 13 residues in the CDR3. V dropped 5 bases and J dropped 3; count of bases not matched to a gene: 5. The CDR3 spells CASSHGDYYEQYF. CDR3 DNA: TGTGCCAGCAGTCATGGGGACTACTACGAGCAGTACTTC.

By frequency in the sample, this clonotype is medium-sized. The chain recombines TRBV9 with TRBJ1-1; no clear D. This CDR3 comprises 13 residues. V was clipped by 0 bases and J by 1 base, with 4 bases between them. Germline values: CDR1 SGDLS, CDR2 YYNGEE. In nucleotides, the CDR3 is TGTGCCAGCAGCGTAGCAGAGAACACTGAAGCTTTCTTT. It translates to CASSVAENTEAFF.

V is TRBV11-2 and J is TRBJ2-7; a possible D gene is TRBD2 (5 bases). Germline CDR1 reads SGHAT; CDR2 reads FQNNGV. V was cut by 5 bases and J by 2 bases, with 25 bases left in between. The CDR3 consists of 18 residues. CDR3 loop: CASSPLRGVARSTYEQYF. CDR3 DNA: TGTGCCAGCAGCCCCCTCCGCGGTGTAGCGAGATCGACCTACGAGCAGTACTTC.

This clonotype was detected many times. This rearrangement joins TRBV6-1 to TRBJ2-7, with 9 bases aligning to TRBD1. The CDR3 is 15 amino acids. V lost 3 bases, J lost 2 bases, and 5 bases stayed unmatched. Per germline, CDR1 MNHNS and CDR2 SASEGT. The CDR3 sequence: CASSDLGQGTYEQYF. For the CDR3, the DNA is TGTGCCAGCAGTGACTTAGGACAGGGGACCTACGAGCAGTACTTC.

By share, this clonotype ranks as medium-sized (0.01 to 0.1%). The chain combines TRBV4-3 with TRBJ2-7; 7 bases are a match to TRBD1. J gave up 2 bases and V 4 bases, and 5 bases lay outside the gene matches. This CDR3 is built from 14 residues. Germline assignment: CDR1 LGHNA and CDR2 YSLEER. CDR3 nucleotide sequence: TGCGCCAGCAGCCGAGGGACAGATGCCTACGAGCAGTACTTC. As protein: CASSRGTDAYEQYF.

In its sample, this clonotype was seen many times. J is TRBJ2-7 and V is TRBV18; D not resolved. Germline CDR1 KGHSH, CDR2 LQKENI. V was clipped by 3 bases and J by 6 bases, with 9 bases between them. The CDR3 totals 12 residues. Here the CDR3 DNA reads TGTGCCAGCTCACCCACGAGATCCGAGCAGTACTTC. Protein: CASSPTRSEQYF. Based on the CDR3 plus reference TRBV18 and TRBJ2-7, the full variable domain is NAGVMQNPRHLVRRRGQEARLRCSPMKGHSHVYWYRQLPEEGLKFMVYLQKENIIDESGMPKERFSAEFPKEGPSILRIQQVVRGDSAAYFCASSPTRSEQYFGPGTRLTVT.

The chain recombines TRBV28 with TRBJ1-1, with TRBD1 matching over 8 bases. CDR3 size: 14 residues. The ends lost 5 bases at V and 1 base at J; junction bases unmatched: 3. Germline V gives CDR1 MDHEN, CDR2 SYDVKM. The CDR3 bases are TGTGCCAGCAGTCTCGGGACAGGGAACACTGAAGCTTTCTTT. Its translation: CASSLGTGNTEAFF.

In its sample, this clonotype was seen many times. The chain recombines TRBV7-6 with TRBJ2-7, with D maybe TRBD1 (6 bases). CDR1 and CDR2 (germline): SGHVS, FNYEAQ. The CDR3 spans 14 residues. Trimming took 2 bases from V and 1 from J, leaving 9 bases between them. CDR3 sequence reads: CASSLRGQSYEQYF. The CDR3 DNA follows: TGTGCCAGCAGCTTACGCGGACAGTCCTACGAGCAGTACTTC.

This clonotype was observed at least ten times. The V and J genes are TRBV7-9 and TRBJ2-7; TRBD1 matches at 9 bases. The V gene's germline CDR1 is SEHNR and CDR2 FQNEAQ (reference sequence). The CDR3 has 14 amino acids. With V trimmed by 5 bases and J by 5 bases, 7 bases remained unmatched. CDR3 sequence (DNA): TGTGCCAGCAGCCCCCGGGACAGGGACAACGAGCAGTACTTC. It yields the protein CASSPRDRDNEQYF.

Many counts were recorded for this clonotype. The chain links TRBV30 to TRBJ2-6; no clear D gene. There are 12 residues in the CDR3. Germline V CDR1 and CDR2: GTSNPN, SVGIG (reference sequence). Trimming removed 2 bases from V and 2 bases from J, with 1 base in between. This CDR3 is CAWSPGANVLTF. Written as DNA, the CDR3 is TGTGCCTGGAGTCCTGGGGCCAACGTCCTGACTTTC.

In this sample, this clonotype turned up many times. The V gene is TRBV29-1, the J gene TRBJ2-6, with a possible D match to TRBD2 (6 bases). V lost 7 bases to trimming and J lost 2 bases, with 12 bases between them. CDR1 and CDR2 (germline): SQVTM, ANQGSEA. This CDR3 contains 14 residues. CDR3 protein: CSAGGRAGANVLTF. The CDR3, as DNA: TGCAGCGCCGGGGGAAGGGCTGGGGCCAACGTCCTGACTTTC.

This clonotype was seen repeatedly, ten times or more. The V gene is TRBV12-3 or TRBV12-4, the J gene TRBJ2-1; maybe TRBD1 (6 bases). The CDR3 sequence is 15 residues long. Trimming shortened V by 6 bases and J by 5 bases, and 17 bases separated the two germline ends. CDR3 coding DNA: TGTGCCAGCAGCTACACAGGGAATCGTAACAATGAGCAGTTCTTC. Its protein is CASSYTGNRNNEQFF.

This clonotype came up many times. The rearrangement joins TRBV27 to TRBJ2-1; TRBD2 is a possible D gene (5 bases). Germline V gene data show CDR1 as MNHEY and CDR2 as SMNVEV (reference sequence). This CDR3 spans 13 amino acids. V lost 5 bases, J lost 6 bases, and 11 bases lay in between. CDR3 DNA sequence: TGTGCCAGCAGTGTCCTACTAGGCAATGAGCAGTTCTTC. Translation: CASSVLLGNEQFF.